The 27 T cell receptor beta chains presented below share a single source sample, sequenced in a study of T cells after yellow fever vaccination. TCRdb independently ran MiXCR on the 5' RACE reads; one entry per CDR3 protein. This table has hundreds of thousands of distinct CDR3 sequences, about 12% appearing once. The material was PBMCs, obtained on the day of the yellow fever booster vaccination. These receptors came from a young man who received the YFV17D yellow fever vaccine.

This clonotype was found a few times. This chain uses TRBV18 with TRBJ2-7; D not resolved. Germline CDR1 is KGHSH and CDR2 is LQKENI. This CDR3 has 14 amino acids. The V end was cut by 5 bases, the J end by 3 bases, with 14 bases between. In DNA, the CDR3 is TGTGCCAGCTCAACTGATGGTCAGGTCTACGAGCAGTACTTC. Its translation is CASSTDGQVYEQYF. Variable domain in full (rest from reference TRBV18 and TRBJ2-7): NAGVMQNPRHLVRRRGQEARLRCSPMKGHSHVYWYRQLPEEGLKFMVYLQKENIIDESGMPKERFSAEFPKEGPSILRIQQVVRGDSAAYFCASSTDGQVYEQYFGPGTRLTVT.

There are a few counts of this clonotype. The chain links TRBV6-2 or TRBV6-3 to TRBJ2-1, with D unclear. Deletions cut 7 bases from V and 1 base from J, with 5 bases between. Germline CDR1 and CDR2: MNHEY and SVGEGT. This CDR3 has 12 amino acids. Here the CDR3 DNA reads TGTGCCAGCACACAGTCCTACAATGAGCAGTTCTTC. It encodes CASTQSYNEQFF.

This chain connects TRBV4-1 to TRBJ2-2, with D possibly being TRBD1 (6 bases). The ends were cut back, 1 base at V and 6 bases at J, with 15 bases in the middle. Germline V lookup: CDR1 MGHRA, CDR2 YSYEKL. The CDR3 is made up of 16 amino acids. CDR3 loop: CASSQAGQGKPGELFF. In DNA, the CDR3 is TGCGCCAGCAGCCAAGCGGGGCAGGGGAAGCCCGGGGAGCTGTTTTTT.

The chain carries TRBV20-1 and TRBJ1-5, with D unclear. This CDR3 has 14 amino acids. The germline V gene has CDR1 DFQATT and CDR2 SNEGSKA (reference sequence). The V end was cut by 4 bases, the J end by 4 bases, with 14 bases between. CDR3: CSAIPLAGNQPQHF. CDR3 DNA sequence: TGCAGTGCTATTCCCCTAGCGGGGAATCAGCCCCAGCATTTT.

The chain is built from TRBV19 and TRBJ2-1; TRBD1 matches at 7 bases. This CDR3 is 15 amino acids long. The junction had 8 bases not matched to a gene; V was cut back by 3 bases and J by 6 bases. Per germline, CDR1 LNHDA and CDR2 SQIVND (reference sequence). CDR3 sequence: CASSMTGSVINEQFF. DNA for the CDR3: TGTGCCAGTAGTATGACAGGGTCCGTTATCAATGAGCAGTTCTTC.

CDR3 region: CASSEGTGWFFLYF. CDR3 nucleotide sequence: TGTGCCAGCAGTGAGGGGACAGGGTGGTTTTTCTTGTACTTC. This rearrangement joins TRBV2 to TRBJ2-4; 9 nucleotides align to TRBD1. Per the germline V gene, CDR1 is SNHLY and CDR2 is FYNNEI. V was clipped by 3 bases and J by 15 bases; unmatched bases: 12. This CDR3 spans 14 amino acids. Supplemented by reference TRBV2 and TRBJ2-4, the full variable domain reads EPEVTQTPSHQVTQMGQEVILRCVPISNHLYFYWYRQILGQKVEFLVSFYNNEISEKSEIFDDQFSVERPDGSNFTLKIRSTKLEDSAMYFCASSEGTGWFFLYFGAGTRLSVL.

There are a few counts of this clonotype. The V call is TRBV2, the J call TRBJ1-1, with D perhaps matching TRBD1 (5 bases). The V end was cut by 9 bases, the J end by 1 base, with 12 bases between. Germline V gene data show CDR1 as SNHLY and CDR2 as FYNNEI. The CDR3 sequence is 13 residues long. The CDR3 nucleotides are TGTGCCAGTGCAACAGGTCGGAACACTGAAGCTTTCTTT. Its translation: CASATGRNTEAFF.

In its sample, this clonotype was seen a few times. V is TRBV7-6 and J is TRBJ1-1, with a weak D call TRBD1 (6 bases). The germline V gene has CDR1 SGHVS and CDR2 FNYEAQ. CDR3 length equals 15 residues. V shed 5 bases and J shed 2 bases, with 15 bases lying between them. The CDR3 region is CASSVGGTSNTEAFF. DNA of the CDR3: TGTGCCAGCAGCGTAGGCGGGACATCAAACACTGAAGCTTTCTTT.

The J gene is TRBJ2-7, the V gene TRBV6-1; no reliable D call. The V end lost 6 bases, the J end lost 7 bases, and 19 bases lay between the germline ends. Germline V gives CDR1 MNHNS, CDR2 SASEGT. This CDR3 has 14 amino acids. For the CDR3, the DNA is TGTGCCAGCAGCAGAGACCGCCCGGGCGTGGAGCAGTACTTC. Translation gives CASSRDRPGVEQYF.

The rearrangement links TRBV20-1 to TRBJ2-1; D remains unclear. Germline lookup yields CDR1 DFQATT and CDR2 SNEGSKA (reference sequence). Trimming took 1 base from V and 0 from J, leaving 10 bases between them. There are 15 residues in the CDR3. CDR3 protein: CSARARAGSYNEQFF. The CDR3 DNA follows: TGCAGTGCTAGAGCCCGAGCAGGCTCCTACAATGAGCAGTTCTTC.

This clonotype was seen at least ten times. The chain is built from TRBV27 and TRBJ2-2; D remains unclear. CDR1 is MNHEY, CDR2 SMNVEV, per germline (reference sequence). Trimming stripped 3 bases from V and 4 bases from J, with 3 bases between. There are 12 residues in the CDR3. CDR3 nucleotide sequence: TGTGCCAGCAGTTTCGGCACCGGGGAGCTGTTTTTT. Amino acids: CASSFGTGELFF.

The CDR3 region has the DNA TGTGCCAGCAGGAGGACTAGCGGGGGACAAGAGACCCAGTACTTC. Translating it yields CASRRTSGGQETQYF. The V gene is TRBV5-4, the J gene TRBJ2-5, with TRBD2 identical over 13 bases. Germline V CDR1 and CDR2: SGHNT, YYREEE (reference sequence). V was pared by 5 bases and J by 2 bases, with 3 bases of the junction left unmatched. CDR3 length: 15 residues.

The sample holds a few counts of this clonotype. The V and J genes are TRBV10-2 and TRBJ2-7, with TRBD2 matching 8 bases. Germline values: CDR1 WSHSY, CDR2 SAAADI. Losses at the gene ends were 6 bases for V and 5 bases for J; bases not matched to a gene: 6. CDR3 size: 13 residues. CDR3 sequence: CASRTSGIDEQYF. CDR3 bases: TGCGCCAGCAGAACTAGCGGAATAGACGAGCAGTACTTC.

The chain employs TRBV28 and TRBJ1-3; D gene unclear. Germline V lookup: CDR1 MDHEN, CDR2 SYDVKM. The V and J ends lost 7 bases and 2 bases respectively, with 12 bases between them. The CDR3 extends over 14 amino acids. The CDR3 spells CASTPDVTGNTIYF. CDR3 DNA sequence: TGTGCCAGCACCCCGGATGTCACTGGAAACACCATATATTTT. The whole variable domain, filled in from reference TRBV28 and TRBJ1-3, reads DVKVTQSSRYLVKRTGEKVFLECVQDMDHENMFWYRQDPGLGLRLIYFSYDVKMKEKGDIPEGYSVSREKKERFSLILESASTNQTSMYLCASTPDVTGNTIYFGEGSWLTVV.

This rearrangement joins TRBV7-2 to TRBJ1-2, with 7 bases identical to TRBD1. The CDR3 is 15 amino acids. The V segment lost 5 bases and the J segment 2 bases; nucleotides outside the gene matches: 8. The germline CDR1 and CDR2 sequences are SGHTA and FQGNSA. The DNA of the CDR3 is TGTGCCAGCAGCATACTCGGGACAGCAAACTATGGCTACACCTTC. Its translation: CASSILGTANYGYTF.

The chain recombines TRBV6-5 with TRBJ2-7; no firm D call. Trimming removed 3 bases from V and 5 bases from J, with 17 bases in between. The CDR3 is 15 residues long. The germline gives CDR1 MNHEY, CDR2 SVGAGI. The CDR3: CASSYTNIVSHEQYF. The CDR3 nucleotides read TGTGCCAGCAGTTATACTAACATCGTTTCTCACGAGCAGTACTTC.

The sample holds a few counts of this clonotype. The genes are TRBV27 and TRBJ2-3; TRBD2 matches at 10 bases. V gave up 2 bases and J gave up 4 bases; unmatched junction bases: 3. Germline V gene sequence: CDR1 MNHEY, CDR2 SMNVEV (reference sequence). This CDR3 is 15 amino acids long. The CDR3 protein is CASSLMGLASDTQYF. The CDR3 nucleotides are TGTGCCAGCAGTTTAATGGGACTAGCGTCAGATACGCAGTATTTT.

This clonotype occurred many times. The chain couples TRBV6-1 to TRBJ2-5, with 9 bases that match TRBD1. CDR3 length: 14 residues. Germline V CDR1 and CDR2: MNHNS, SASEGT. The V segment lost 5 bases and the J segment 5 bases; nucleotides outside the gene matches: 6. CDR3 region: CASSKTGGYETQYF. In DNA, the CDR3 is TGTGCCAGCAGTAAGACAGGGGGGTATGAGACCCAGTACTTC.

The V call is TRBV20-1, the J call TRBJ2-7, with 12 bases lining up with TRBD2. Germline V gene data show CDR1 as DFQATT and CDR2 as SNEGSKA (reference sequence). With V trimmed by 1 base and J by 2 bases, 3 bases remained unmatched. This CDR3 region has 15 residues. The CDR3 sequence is CSARGTSGTAYEQYF. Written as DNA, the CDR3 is TGCAGTGCTAGAGGGACTAGCGGGACTGCCTACGAGCAGTACTTC.

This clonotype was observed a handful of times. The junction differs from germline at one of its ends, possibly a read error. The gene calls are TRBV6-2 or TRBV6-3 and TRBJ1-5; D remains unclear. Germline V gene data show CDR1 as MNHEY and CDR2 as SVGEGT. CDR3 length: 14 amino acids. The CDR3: CASSHSHPGKPQHF. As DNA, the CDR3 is TGTGCCAGCAGTCACTCCCATCCGGGCAAGCCCCAGCATTTT.

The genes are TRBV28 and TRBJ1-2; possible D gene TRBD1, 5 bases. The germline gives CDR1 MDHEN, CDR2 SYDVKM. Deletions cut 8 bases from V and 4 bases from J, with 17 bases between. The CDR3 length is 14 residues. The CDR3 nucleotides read TGTGCCAGCCACCTGGGGGGAGTTGGCTATGGCTACACCTTC. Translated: CASHLGGVGYGYTF.

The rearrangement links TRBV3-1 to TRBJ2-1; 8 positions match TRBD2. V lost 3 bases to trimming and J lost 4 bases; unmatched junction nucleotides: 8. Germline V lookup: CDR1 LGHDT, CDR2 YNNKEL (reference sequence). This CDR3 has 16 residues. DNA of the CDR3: TGTGCCAGCAGCCAGGCAACTAGCGGTACATACAATGAGCAGTTCTTC. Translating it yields CASSQATSGTYNEQFF.

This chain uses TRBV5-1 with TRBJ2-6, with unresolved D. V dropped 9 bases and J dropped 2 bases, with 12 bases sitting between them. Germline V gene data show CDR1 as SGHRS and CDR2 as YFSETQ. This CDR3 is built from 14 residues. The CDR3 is CATQVGPGANVLTF. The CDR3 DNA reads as TGCGCCACCCAGGTGGGTCCTGGGGCCAACGTCCTGACTTTC.

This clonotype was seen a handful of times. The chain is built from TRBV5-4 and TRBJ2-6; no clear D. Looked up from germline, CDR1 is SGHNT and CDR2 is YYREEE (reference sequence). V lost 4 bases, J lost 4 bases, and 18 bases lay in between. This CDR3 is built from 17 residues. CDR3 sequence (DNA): TGTGCCAGCAGCCCAAGCGCCGACTTATCCGGGGCCAACGTCCTGACTTTC. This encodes CASSPSADLSGANVLTF.

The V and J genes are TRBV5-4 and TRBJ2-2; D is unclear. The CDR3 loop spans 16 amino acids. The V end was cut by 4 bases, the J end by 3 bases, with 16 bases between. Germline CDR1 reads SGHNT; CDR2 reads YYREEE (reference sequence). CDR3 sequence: CASSMGRTSDTGELFF. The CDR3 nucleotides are TGTGCCAGCAGCATGGGTCGGACCTCGGACACCGGGGAGCTGTTTTTT.

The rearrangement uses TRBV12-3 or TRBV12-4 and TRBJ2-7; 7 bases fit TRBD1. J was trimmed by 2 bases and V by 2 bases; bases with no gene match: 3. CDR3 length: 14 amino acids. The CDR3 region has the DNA TGTGCCAGCAGTTTATACAGGGGCGCCTACGAGCAGTACTTC. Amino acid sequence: CASSLYRGAYEQYF.

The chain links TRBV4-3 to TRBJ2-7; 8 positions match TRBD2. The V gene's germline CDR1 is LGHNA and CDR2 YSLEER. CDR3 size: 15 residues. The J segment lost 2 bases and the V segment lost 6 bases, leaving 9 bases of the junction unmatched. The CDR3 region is CASRKKREHPYEQYF. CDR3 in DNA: TGCGCCAGCAGGAAAAAGCGGGAGCACCCCTACGAGCAGTACTTC.